What follows are 27 T cell receptor beta chains derived from one specimen sequenced in a study of shared clonotypes between healthy human individuals. Assay used: immunoSEQ multiplex PCR; TCRdb lists only in-frame clones, some missing. Here the sample spans around 980,000 clones, around three quarters being singletons. Sample: memory CD4+ T cells from PBMCs. The subset was: CD45RA-negative fraction. The source is a man aged 18 to 30 in good health. Some clones in this sample may be carry-over from other donors' samples.

The CDR3, as DNA: TGTGCCAGCAGTTTATGGGGGGTCAATCAGCCCCAGCATTTT. Translation gives CASSLWGVNQPQHF. This sequence joins TRBV28 and TRBJ1-5; weak D call: TRBD1 (5 bases). There are 14 residues in the CDR3. Germline-derived CDR1 and CDR2 are MDHEN and SYDVKM. The V end lost 0 bases, the J end lost 3 bases, and 6 bases lay between the germline ends.

The gene calls are TRBV9 and TRBJ1-1; 9 bases fit TRBD1. The CDR3 contains 14 residues. Germline lookup yields CDR1 SGDLS and CDR2 YYNGEE. Trimming at V came to 3 bases and at J to 5 bases, leaving 5 bases not matched to a gene. The CDR3 coding sequence is TGTGCCAGCAGCGCAACCGGGACAGGGACTGAAGCTTTCTTT. As protein: CASSATGTGTEAFF.

The chain uses TRBV25-1 and TRBJ1-3; 10 nucleotides line up with TRBD1. The CDR3 contains 14 residues. Losses at the gene ends were 11 bases for V and 3 bases for J; bases not matched to a gene: 7. Germline V lookup: CDR1 MGHDK, CDR2 SYGVNS. CDR3 region: CAAKTGGRGNTIYF. Written as DNA, the CDR3 is TGTGCCGCCAAGACAGGGGGCCGTGGAAACACCATATATTTT.

J is TRBJ2-7 and V is TRBV28; maybe TRBD2 (5 bases). V lost 4 bases, J lost 5 bases, and 12 bases lay in between. CDR1 is MDHEN, CDR2 SYDVKM, per germline. CDR3 length equals 13 residues. In nucleotides, the CDR3 is TGTGCCAGCAGTTCCAGGCTAGCAAACGAGCAGTACTTC. Its translation: CASSSRLANEQYF.

In its sample, this clone was seen a few times. This sample also contains other DNA sequences that code for the same CDR3. The chain carries TRBV18 and TRBJ2-5; D remains ambiguous. The CDR3 is 11 residues long. The V end lost 2 bases, the J end lost 5 bases, and 3 bases lay between the germline ends. The germline CDR1 and CDR2 sequences are KGHSH and LQKENI. The DNA for the CDR3 is TGTGCCAGCTCACCAGAGGAGACCCAGTACTTC. It yields the protein CASSPEETQYF.

This clone showed up just a few times. This chain links TRBV20-1 with TRBJ2-1; D not certain. V was clipped by 7 bases and J by 7 bases, with 8 bases between them. CDR1 DFQATT and CDR2 SNEGSKA come from the germline V gene (reference sequence). The CDR3 consists of 10 residues. The CDR3: CSGPGNEQFF. CDR3 nucleotides: TGCAGTGGTCCCGGAAATGAGCAGTTCTTC.

This clone showed up just a few times. This chain links TRBV30 with TRBJ2-2; D may be TRBD2 (6 bases). The CDR3 is 13 amino acids. Per germline, CDR1 GTSNPN and CDR2 SVGIG (reference sequence). The ends were cut back, 8 bases at V and 5 bases at J, with 15 bases in the middle. The CDR3 loop reads CARRGKRTGELFF. The CDR3 region has the DNA TGTGCCCGTCGGGGGAAGAGGACCGGGGAGCTGTTTTTT.

The gene calls are TRBV9 and TRBJ1-3; D gene ambiguous. The CDR3 is 16 residues long. Germline V lookup: CDR1 SGDLS, CDR2 YYNGEE. V was pared by 3 bases and J by 0 bases, with 13 bases between. CDR3 bases: TGTGCCAGCAGCGGTCTACAGTTATCCTCTGGAAACACCATATATTTT. Encoded protein: CASSGLQLSSGNTIYF.

The rearrangement links TRBV11-1 to TRBJ2-7, with TRBD2 as a possible D gene (5 bases). Trimming removed 4 bases at V and 2 bases at J, with 12 bases between. CDR3 length: 14 residues. Germline loops: CDR1 SGHAT, CDR2 FQDESV (reference sequence). The CDR3 sequence: CASSSAGLTYEQYF. DNA of the CDR3: TGTGCCAGCAGCTCGGCGGGCCTGACCTACGAGCAGTACTTC.

The chain links TRBV5-4 to TRBJ1-1; D gene unclear. The CDR3 length is 13 residues. V shed 1 base and J shed 5 bases, with 9 bases lying between them. Germline assignment: CDR1 SGHNT and CDR2 YYREEE (reference sequence). The CDR3 DNA is TGTGCCAGCAGCTTGCGGTTGGGGACTGAAGCTTTCTTT. Its translation: CASSLRLGTEAFF.

This clone is a singleton in its sample. The chain uses TRBV7-9 and TRBJ2-5; 11 bases are shared with TRBD2. The germline CDR1 and CDR2 sequences are SEHNR and FQNEAQ (reference sequence). This CDR3 comprises 18 residues. V trimming: 5 bases; J trimming: 4 bases; junction bases outside the gene matches: 15. In DNA, the CDR3 is TGTGCCAGCAGCCCCGGTACTAGCGGGAGAGGGGGTAGAGAGACCCAGTACTTC. Amino acid sequence: CASSPGTSGRGGRETQYF.

The gene calls are TRBV7-3 and TRBJ2-3, with a possible D match to TRBD2 (5 bases). This CDR3 is built from 14 residues. Germline V gene sequence: CDR1 SGHTA, CDR2 FQGTGA. Trimming took off 9 bases at V and 3 bases at J, with 16 bases between the two ends. DNA for the CDR3: TGTGCCAGGATAACTGCGGGCTTAACAGATACGCAGTATTTT. Translating gives CARITAGLTDTQYF. Full variable domain (rest looked up from reference TRBV7-3 and TRBJ2-3): GAGVSQTPSNKVTEKGKYVELRCDPISGHTALYWYRQSLGQGPEFLIYFQGTGAADDSGLPNDRFFAVRPEGSVSTLKIQRTERGDSAVYLCARITAGLTDTQYFGPGTRLTVL.

The chain couples TRBV29-1 to TRBJ2-3; 7 bases match TRBD1. J was trimmed by 4 bases and V by 2 bases; bases with no gene match: 0. The CDR3 covers 12 residues. Germline values: CDR1 SQVTM, CDR2 ANQGSEA. DNA for the CDR3: TGCAGCGTTGAACAGGGGGCAGATACGCAGTATTTT. Its translation: CSVEQGADTQYF.

The chain has TRBV7-9 and TRBJ2-2; no reliable D call. The CDR3 runs 16 residues. Germline CDR1 is SEHNR and CDR2 is FQNEAQ (reference sequence). V lost 1 base and J 3 bases, leaving 12 bases between the germline ends. CDR3 region: CASSLGGRYYTGELFF. The DNA for the CDR3 is TGTGCCAGCAGCTTAGGGGGTCGCTACTACACCGGGGAGCTGTTTTTT.

The chain has TRBV4-1 and TRBJ2-7, with TRBD1 matching 11 bases. The CDR3 is 15 amino acids. V gave up 1 base and J gave up 2 bases; unmatched junction bases: 1. CDR1 is MGHRA, CDR2 YSYEKL, per germline. CDR3 DNA: TGCGCCAGCAGCCAAGGGACAGGGGGCACCTACGAGCAGTACTTC. It translates to CASSQGTGGTYEQYF.

The V gene is TRBV6-1, the J gene TRBJ1-5, with no clear D. Per germline, CDR1 MNHNS and CDR2 SASEGT. The CDR3 spans 13 residues. Trimming removed 8 bases from V and 2 bases from J, with 10 bases in between. This CDR3 reads CASFGGGNQPQHF. The DNA for the CDR3 is TGTGCCAGCTTTGGAGGCGGCAATCAGCCCCAGCATTTT.

This chain joins TRBV6-1 and TRBJ2-1; D call uncertain. Germline CDR1 reads MNHNS; CDR2 reads SASEGT. V was clipped by 2 bases and J by 8 bases, with 16 bases between them. This CDR3 contains 15 residues. The chain's CDR3 is CASSEWGIRSYEQFF. DNA of the CDR3: TGTGCCAGCAGTGAATGGGGTATACGGAGTTATGAGCAGTTCTTC.

The chain recombines TRBV29-1 with TRBJ1-4, with unresolved D. Germline lookup yields CDR1 SQVTM and CDR2 ANQGSEA. CDR3 size: 11 residues. Trimming removed 4 bases at V and 7 bases at J, with 7 bases between. CDR3 protein: CSVGRGEKLFF. CDR3 bases: TGCAGCGTTGGGCGGGGTGAAAAACTGTTTTTT.

The genes are TRBV16 and TRBJ1-3; D perhaps matches TRBD1 (5 bases). CDR1 and CDR2 from the germline V gene are KGHSY and FQNENV. The CDR3 is made up of 16 amino acids. V shed 0 bases and J shed 0 bases, with 9 bases lying between them. In DNA, the CDR3 is TGTGCCAGCAGCCAATCCGCGGGGGGCTCTGGAAACACCATATATTTT. This gives the protein CASSQSAGGSGNTIYF. Using reference TRBV16 and TRBJ1-3 for the parts outside the CDR3, the full variable domain is GEEVAQTPKHLVRGEGQKAKLYCAPIKGHSYVFWYQQVLKNEFKFLISFQNENVFDETGMPKERFSAKCLPNSPCSLEIQATKLEDSAVYFCASSQSAGGSGNTIYFGEGSWLTVV.

The rearrangement uses TRBV28 and TRBJ1-2; D perhaps matches TRBD1 (6 bases). Germline V gene data show CDR1 as MDHEN and CDR2 as SYDVKM. Trimming stripped 11 bases from V and 3 bases from J, with 13 bases between. The CDR3 runs 12 residues. The CDR3 is CAAQGYDYGYTF. The CDR3 nucleotides are TGTGCCGCACAGGGTTATGACTATGGCTACACCTTC.

The J gene is TRBJ1-1, the V gene TRBV19, with 10 bases lining up with TRBD1. After removal of 5 bases from V and 10 bases from J, the junction contained 16 bases not matched to a gene. The CDR3 extends over 16 amino acids. CDR1 and CDR2 from the germline V gene are LNHDA and SQIVND (reference sequence). The DNA for the CDR3 is TGTGCCAGTAGTCTCCAGACAGGGGGCGCCTTGAATCGAGCTTTCTTT. Residues: CASSLQTGGALNRAFF.

The chain joins TRBV6-5 to TRBJ2-7; tentatively, D is TRBD2 (6 bases). CDR1 and CDR2 from the germline V gene are MNHEY and SVGAGI. The CDR3 loop spans 15 amino acids. Trimming pared 2 bases from V and 2 bases from J, leaving 13 bases between. The CDR3 DNA reads TGTGCCAGCAGTTACCCTGCGGGGCCCCCCTACGAGCAGTACTTC. Translating gives CASSYPAGPPYEQYF.

The CDR3 DNA sequence: TGTGCCAGCAGCGTAGAACCCTCGGGGATCACTGAAGCTTTCTTT. Its translation: CASSVEPSGITEAFF. The chain couples TRBV9 to TRBJ1-1; D remains ambiguous. Trimming removed 0 bases at V and 4 bases at J, with 13 bases between. The germline gives CDR1 SGDLS, CDR2 YYNGEE. The CDR3 extends over 15 amino acids.

V and J are TRBV6-6 and TRBJ1-3, with D hard to call. Trimming pared 6 bases from V and 1 base from J, leaving 10 bases between. The CDR3 is 14 amino acids. Germline V gene data show CDR1 as MNHNY and CDR2 as SVGAGI (reference sequence). The CDR3 loop reads CASREGNSGNTIYF. CDR3 nucleotides: TGTGCCAGCAGGGAAGGGAATTCTGGAAACACCATATATTTT.

The V gene is TRBV21-1, the J gene TRBJ1-1. TRBV21-1 is deemed a pseudogene. This CDR3 has 16 residues. The CDR3 DNA is TGTGCCAGCAGGCGTTTCTGCTACACAATTCGCACTGAAGCTTTCTTT. Translation: CASRRFCYTIRTEAFF.

As for this clone: The same CDR3 arises from other DNA sequences in this sample as well. The chain links TRBV7-9 to TRBJ2-5; 7 nucleotides agree with TRBD2. The CDR3 contains 14 residues. The V and J ends lost 1 base and 4 bases, in that order; junction bases with no gene match: 3. Germline loops: CDR1 SEHNR, CDR2 FQNEAQ (reference sequence). The CDR3 DNA sequence: TGTGCCAGCAGCTTAGTGGGGGGGTCAGAGACCCAGTACTTC. This codes for CASSLVGGSETQYF.

In this sample, this clone turned up many times. The V and J genes are TRBV29-1 and TRBJ2-6; D may be TRBD2 (6 bases). V was trimmed by 5 bases and J by 0 bases, leaving 14 bases between them. The CDR3 has 16 residues. Germline V gene sequence: CDR1 SQVTM, CDR2 ANQGSEA. The DNA of the CDR3 is TGCAGCGTTCCCCCCTCGGAGGGCTCTGGGGCCAACGTCCTGACTTTC. Its protein product is CSVPPSEGSGANVLTF.